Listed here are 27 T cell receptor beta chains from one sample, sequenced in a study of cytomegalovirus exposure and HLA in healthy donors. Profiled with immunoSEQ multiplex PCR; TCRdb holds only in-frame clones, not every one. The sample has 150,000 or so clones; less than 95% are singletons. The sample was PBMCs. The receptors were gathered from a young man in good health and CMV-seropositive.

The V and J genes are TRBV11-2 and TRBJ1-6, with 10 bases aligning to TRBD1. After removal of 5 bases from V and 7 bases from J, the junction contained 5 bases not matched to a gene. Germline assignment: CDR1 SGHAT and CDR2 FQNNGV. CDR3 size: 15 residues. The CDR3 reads CASSRQGAENSPLHF. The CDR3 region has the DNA TGTGCCAGCAGCCGACAGGGGGCGGAAAATTCACCCCTCCACTTT.

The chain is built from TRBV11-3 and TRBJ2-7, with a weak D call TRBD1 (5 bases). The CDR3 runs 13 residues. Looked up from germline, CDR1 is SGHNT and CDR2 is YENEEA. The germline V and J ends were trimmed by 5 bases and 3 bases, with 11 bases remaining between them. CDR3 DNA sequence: TGTGCCAGCAGCCCCGGTGACAGCTACGAGCAGTACTTC. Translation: CASSPGDSYEQYF.

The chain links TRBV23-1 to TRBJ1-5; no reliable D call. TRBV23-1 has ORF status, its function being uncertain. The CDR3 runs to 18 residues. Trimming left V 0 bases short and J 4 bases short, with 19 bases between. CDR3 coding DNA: TGCGCCAGCAGTCAATCCGCAGGCCAGTCCGATAAAAATCAGCCCCAGCATTTT. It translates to CASSQSAGQSDKNQPQHF.

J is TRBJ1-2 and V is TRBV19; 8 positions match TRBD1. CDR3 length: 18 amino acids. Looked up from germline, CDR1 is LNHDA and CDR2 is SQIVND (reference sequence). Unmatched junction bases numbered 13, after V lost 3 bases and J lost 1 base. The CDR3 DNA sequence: TGTGCCAGTAGTATTGTCGCCCCCGGGACAGGTCTTAACTATGGCTACACCTTC. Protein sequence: CASSIVAPGTGLNYGYTF.

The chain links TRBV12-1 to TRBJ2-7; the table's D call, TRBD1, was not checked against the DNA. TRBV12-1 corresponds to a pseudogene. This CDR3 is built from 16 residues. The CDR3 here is CASSVAQGQGAYEQYF. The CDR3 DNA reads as TGTGCCAGCAGCGTAGCTCAGGGACAGGGGGCCTACGAGCAGTACTTC.

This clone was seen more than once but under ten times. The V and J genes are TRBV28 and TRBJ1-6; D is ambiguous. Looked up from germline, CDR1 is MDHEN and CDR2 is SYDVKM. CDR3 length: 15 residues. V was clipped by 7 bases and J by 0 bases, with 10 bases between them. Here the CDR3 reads CASTIYGSYNSPLHF. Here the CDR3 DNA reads TGTGCCAGCACAATCTATGGCTCCTATAATTCACCCCTCCACTTT.

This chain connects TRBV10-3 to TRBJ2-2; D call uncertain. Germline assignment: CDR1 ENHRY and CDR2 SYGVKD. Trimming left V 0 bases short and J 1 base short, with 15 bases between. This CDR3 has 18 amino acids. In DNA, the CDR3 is TGTGCCATCAGTGAGTCCCACCCAGGAACATTGAACACCGGGGAGCTGTTTTTT. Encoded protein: CAISESHPGTLNTGELFF.

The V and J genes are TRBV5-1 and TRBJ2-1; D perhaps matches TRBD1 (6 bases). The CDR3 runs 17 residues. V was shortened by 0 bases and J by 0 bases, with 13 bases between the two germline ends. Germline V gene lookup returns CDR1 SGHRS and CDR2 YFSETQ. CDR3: CASSLAPGDTSYNEQFF. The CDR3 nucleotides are TGCGCCAGCAGCTTGGCCCCTGGGGACACCTCCTACAATGAGCAGTTCTTC.

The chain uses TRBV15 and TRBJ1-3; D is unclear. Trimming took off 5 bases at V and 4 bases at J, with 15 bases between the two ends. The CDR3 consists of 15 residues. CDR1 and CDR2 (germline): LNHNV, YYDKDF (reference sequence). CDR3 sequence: CATSARGTVGNTIYF. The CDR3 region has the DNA TGTGCCACCAGCGCCCGGGGAACAGTAGGAAACACCATATATTTT.

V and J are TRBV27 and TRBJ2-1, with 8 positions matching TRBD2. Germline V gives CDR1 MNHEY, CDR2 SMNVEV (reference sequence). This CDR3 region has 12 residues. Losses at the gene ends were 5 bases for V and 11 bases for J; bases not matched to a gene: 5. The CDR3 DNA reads TGTGCCAGCAGTCCCGTAGCGGGGAAGCAGTTCTTC. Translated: CASSPVAGKQFF.

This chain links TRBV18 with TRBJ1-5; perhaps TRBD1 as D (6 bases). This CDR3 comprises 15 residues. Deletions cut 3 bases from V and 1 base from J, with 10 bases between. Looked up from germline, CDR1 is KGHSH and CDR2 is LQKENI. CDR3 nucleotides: TGTGCCAGCTCACCTGATCAGGGGAGCAATCAGCCCCAGCATTTT. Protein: CASSPDQGSNQPQHF.

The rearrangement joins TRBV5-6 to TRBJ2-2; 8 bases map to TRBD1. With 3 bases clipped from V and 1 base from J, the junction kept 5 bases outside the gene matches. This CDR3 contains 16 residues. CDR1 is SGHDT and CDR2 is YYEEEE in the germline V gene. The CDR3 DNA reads TGTGCCAGCAGCTCGTTCGGACAGGGGAACACCGGGGAGCTGTTTTTT. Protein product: CASSSFGQGNTGELFF.

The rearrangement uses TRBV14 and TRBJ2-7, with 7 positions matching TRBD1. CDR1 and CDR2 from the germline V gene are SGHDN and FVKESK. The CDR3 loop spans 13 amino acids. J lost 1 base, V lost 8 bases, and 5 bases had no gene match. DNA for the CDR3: TGTGCCAGCCGGGCCAGGGGGTCCTACGAGCAGTACTTC. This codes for CASRARGSYEQYF.

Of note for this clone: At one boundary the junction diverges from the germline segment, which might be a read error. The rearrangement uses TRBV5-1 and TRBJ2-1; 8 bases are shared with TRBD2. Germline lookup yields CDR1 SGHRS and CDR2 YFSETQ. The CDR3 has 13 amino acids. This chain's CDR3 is CAGSGRAYNEQFF. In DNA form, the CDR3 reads TGCGCCGGCAGCGGGAGAGCGTACAATGAGCAGTTCTTC. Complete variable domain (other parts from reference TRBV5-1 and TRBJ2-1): KAGVTQTPRYLIKTRGQQVTLSCSPISGHRSVSWYQQTPGQGLQFLFEYFSETQRNKGNFPGRFSGRQFSNSRSEMNVSTLELGDSALYLCAGSGRAYNEQFFGPGTRLTVL.

CDR3 sequence reads: CATSRGIGLKETQYF. The CDR3 nucleotides are TGTGCCACCAGCAGAGGTATAGGACTAAAAGAGACCCAGTACTTC. The chain couples TRBV15 to TRBJ2-5, with D perhaps matching TRBD2 (6 bases). Germline CDR1 is LNHNV and CDR2 is YYDKDF (reference sequence). There are 15 residues in the CDR3. V lost 1 base, J lost 3 bases, and 12 bases lay in between. Together with reference TRBV15 and TRBJ2-5, the CDR3 gives the full variable domain: DAMVIQNPRYQVTQFGKPVTLSCSQTLNHNVMYWYQQKSSQAPKLLFHYYDKDFNNEADTPDNFQSRRPNTSFCFLDIRSPGLGDTAMYLCATSRGIGLKETQYFGPGTRLLVL.

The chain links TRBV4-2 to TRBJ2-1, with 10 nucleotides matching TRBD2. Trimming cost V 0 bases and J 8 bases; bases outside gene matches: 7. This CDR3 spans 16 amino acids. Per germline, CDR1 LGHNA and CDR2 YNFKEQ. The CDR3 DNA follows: TGTGCCAGCAGCCAAGATTTGGCTAGCGGGAGCTATGAGCAGTTCTTC. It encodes CASSQDLASGSYEQFF.

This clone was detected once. CDR3 in amino acids: CASTGVKSGELFF. DNA for the CDR3: TGTGCCAGTACAGGGGTAAAATCCGGGGAGCTGTTTTTT. This chain joins TRBV5-4 and TRBJ2-2; TRBD1 matches at 7 bases. In germline, CDR1 is SGHNT, CDR2 YYREEE (reference sequence). This CDR3 is built from 13 residues. V shed 8 bases and J 6 bases; nucleotides not matched to a gene: 7.

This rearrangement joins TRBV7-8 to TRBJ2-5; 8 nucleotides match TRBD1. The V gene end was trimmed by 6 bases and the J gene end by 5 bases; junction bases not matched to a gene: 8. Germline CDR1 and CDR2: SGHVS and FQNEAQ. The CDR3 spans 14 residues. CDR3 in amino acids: CASRPDRGWETQYF. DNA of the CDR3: TGTGCCAGCAGACCTGACAGGGGTTGGGAGACCCAGTACTTC.

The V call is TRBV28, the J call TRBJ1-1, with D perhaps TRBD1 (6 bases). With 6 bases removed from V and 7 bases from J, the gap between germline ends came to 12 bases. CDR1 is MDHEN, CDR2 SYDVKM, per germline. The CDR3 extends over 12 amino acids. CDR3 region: CASRPGVSEAFF. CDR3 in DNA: TGTGCCAGCAGGCCAGGGGTTAGTGAAGCTTTCTTT.

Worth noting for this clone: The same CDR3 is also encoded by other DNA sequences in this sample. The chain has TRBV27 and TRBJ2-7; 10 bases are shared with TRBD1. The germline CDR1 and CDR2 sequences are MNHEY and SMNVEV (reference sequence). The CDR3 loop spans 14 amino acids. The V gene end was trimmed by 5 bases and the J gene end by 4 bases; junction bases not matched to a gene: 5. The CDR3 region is CASSPTGGGYEQYF. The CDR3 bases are TGTGCCAGCAGTCCGACAGGGGGCGGATACGAGCAGTACTTC.

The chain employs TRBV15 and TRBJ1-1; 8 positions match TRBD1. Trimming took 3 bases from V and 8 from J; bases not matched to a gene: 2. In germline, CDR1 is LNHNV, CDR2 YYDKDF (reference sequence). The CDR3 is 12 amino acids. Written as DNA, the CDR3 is TGTGCCACCAGCAGGGACAGGGTAGAAGCTTTCTTT. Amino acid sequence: CATSRDRVEAFF.

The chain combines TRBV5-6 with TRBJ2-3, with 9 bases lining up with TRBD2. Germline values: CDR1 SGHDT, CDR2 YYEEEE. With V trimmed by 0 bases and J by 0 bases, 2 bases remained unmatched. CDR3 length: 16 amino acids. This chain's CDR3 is CASSLALAGSTDTQYF. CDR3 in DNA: TGTGCCAGCAGCTTGGCACTAGCGGGTAGCACAGATACGCAGTATTTT.

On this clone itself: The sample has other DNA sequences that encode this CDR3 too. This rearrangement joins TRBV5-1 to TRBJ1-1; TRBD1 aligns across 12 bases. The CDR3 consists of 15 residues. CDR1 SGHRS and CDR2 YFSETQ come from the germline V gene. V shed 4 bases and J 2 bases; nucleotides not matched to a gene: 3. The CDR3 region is CASSGDRGRNTEAFF. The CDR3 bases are TGCGCCAGCAGCGGGGACAGGGGGCGAAACACTGAAGCTTTCTTT. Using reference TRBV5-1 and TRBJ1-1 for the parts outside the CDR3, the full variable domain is KAGVTQTPRYLIKTRGQQVTLSCSPISGHRSVSWYQQTPGQGLQFLFEYFSETQRNKGNFPGRFSGRQFSNSRSEMNVSTLELGDSALYLCASSGDRGRNTEAFFGQGTRLTVV.

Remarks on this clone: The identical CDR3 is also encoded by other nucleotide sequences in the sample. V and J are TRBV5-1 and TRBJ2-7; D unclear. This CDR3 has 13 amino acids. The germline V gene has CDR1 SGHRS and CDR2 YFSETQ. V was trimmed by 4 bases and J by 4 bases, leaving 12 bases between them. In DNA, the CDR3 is TGCGCCAGCAGCCTGGTTGGAGAGTACGAGCAGTACTTC. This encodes CASSLVGEYEQYF.

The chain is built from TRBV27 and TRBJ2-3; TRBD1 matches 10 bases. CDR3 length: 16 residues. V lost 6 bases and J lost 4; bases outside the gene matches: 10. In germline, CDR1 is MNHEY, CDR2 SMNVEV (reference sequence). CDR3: CASSPTGQGKADTQYF. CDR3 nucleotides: TGTGCCAGCAGCCCCACGGGACAGGGGAAAGCAGATACGCAGTATTTT.

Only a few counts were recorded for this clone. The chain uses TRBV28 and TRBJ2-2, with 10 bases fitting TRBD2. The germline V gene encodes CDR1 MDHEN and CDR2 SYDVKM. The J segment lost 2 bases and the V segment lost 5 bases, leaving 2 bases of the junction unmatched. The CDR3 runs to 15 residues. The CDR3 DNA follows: TGTGCCAGCAGTGGACTAGCGGTAAACACCGGGGAGCTGTTTTTT. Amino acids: CASSGLAVNTGELFF. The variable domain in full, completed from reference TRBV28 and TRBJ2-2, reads DVKVTQSSRYLVKRTGEKVFLECVQDMDHENMFWYRQDPGLGLRLIYFSYDVKMKEKGDIPEGYSVSREKKERFSLILESASTNQTSMYLCASSGLAVNTGELFFGEGSRLTVL.

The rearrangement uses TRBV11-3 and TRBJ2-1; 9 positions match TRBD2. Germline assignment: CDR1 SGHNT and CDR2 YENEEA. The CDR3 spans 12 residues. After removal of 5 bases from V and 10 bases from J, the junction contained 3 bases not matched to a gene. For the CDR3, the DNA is TGTGCCAGCAGCGAAAGCGGGGGGGAGCAGTTCTTC. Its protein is CASSESGGEQFF.